This T cell receptor beta chain derives from a study of blood T cell repertoires in COVID-19 (TCRdb year 2020). About the investigation overall: Samples from collaborators originated in the United States, Italy and Spain and spanned both the acute and convalescent phases of COVID-19. The material from the prospective study consisted of cDNA or gDNA derived from T cells, B-cell-depleted T cells, or PBMCs. Subjects who had been exposed to COVID-19, were actively infected with it, or had recovered from it provided the deeply sampled blood TCRbeta repertoires that made up the dataset. A freely available public database, intended as a resource for researchers studying the immune response to SARS-CoV-2, is where the repertoires were released. Samples were obtained from the ongoing ImmuneRACE study (first 160 participants) and from 1,254 subjects provided by 6 global collaborators. The sample metadata nearly always contained a de-identified subject ID, COVID-19 status, age in years and sex. Where available, HLA class I and class II types were obtained from metadata supplied by the sample provider rather than from assay-based typing.

Of note for this clone: Its antigen is not yet known. Qualities for individual bases were not recorded, and no much larger clone is one base off.

Each collaborating institution followed its own protocols to collect whole blood in K2EDTA tubes. For TCRbeta analysis, collaborators shipped samples as frozen whole blood, isolated PBMCs, or DNA extracted from either of those sample types. Based on the germline V gene, the CDR1 and CDR2 sequences are MNHEY and SVGAGI. The CDR3 measures 13 amino acids from cysteine to phenylalanine. Only the CDR3 DNA is retained, 39 bases long and in frame from the first base. V and J lose 7 bases and 4 bases, and a span of 13 bases separates them. TCRbeta CDR3 regions were amplified from genomic DNA using the immunoSEQ Assay, a bias-controlled multiplex PCR. As for how the authors treated the data: The number of nucleated cells in each sample was estimated from the amplification of reference gene primers within the assay. To quantify the absolute abundance of each unique TCRbeta CDR3 rearrangement, sequence reads were collapsed and filtered. For each sample, productive Simpson clonality was calculated as the square root of Simpson's diversity index over productive rearrangements. Held by TCRdb, this immuneACCESS table contains in-frame sequences only and omits some clones. Under half of the omission traces to an unresolved V gene where checked; the cause of the rest is unknown. D and trimming were read from the DNA, whereas the V and J calls and clone size are those reported in that table. Recorded for this sample are about 150,000 clones; roughly 77% of them occurred a single time. Of the sample, around 4.4% is held by the ten largest clones.

Broad study findings and their caveats: The quantity of clinical and demographic metadata differed by source and by participant and was supplied without curation.

Here the chain combines TRBV6-5 and TRBJ2-5; matching of 6 bases hints at TRBD2 as the D gene. This clonotype was sampled from a man between 60 and 75 years old with acute or convalescent COVID-19. The sample comprised peripheral blood. The DNA reads TGTGCCAGCACATCCAGGACTACAGAGACCCAGTACTTC. This yields the protein CASTSRTTETQYF.